A selection of T cell receptor beta chains follows, all from one sample in a study of Ad26.COV2.S vaccination and SARS-CoV-2 variants. The data were produced by immunoSEQ multiplex PCR, yet TCRdb's version contains in-frame clones alone and is incomplete. The data contain about 680,000 clones, more than 80% of them singletons. The material sequenced was peripheral blood, taken in a trial of Ad26.COV2.S vaccine versus placebo. The receptors here all came from a person between 18 and 65 years old who received the Ad26.COV2.S COVID-19 vaccine or a placebo. Each CDR3 is given with its conserved first and last residue. Fields, in order: J gene, D gene, V gene, clone size, CDR3 DNA, CDR3 protein. A D gene is named only where the DNA matches it firmly. Not all rows give a size; the values are once, few, many and, for expanded clones, a class.

TRBJ2-7,-,TRBV10-3,few,TGTGCCATCACCCACTCCCTCTCCTACGAGCAGTACTTC,CAITHSLSYEQYF
TRBJ2-2,-,TRBV5-4,few,TGTGCCAGCAGCCGAGACAGGCTGGCCGGGGAGCTGTTTTTT,CASSRDRLAGELFF
TRBJ2-7,TRBD2,TRBV7-8,-,TGTGCCAGCAGCTCTAGGTTGAGGACTAGCGATACCTACGAGCAGTACTTC,CASSSRLRTSDTYEQYF
TRBJ2-7,-,TRBV5-1,-,TGCGCCAGCAGCTCACATATCCCTCGGGTCGAGCAGTACTTC,CASSSHIPRVEQYF
TRBJ2-7,TRBD2,TRBV10-2,once,TGCGCCAGCAGCCGGGGACTAGCGGGAGTATACGAGCAGTACTTC,CASSRGLAGVYEQYF
TRBJ1-5,-,TRBV7-8,-,TGTGCCAGCAGCTTAGCCAGCCTGGGCAATCAGCCCCAGCATTTT,CASSLASLGNQPQHF
TRBJ1-1,-,TRBV18,-,TGTGCCAGCTCACCTGGTAGGGGTACTGAAGCTTTCTTT,CASSPGRGTEAFF
TRBJ2-7,-,TRBV29-1,-,TGCAGCGTTGCTATGGCGCTAAGGAGCGAGCAGTACTTC,CSVAMALRSEQYF
TRBJ2-5,-,TRBV30,-,TGTGCCTGGAGAATCGAAGAGACCCAGTACTTC,CAWRIEETQYF
TRBJ2-1,TRBD2,TRBV20-1,once,TGCAGTGCTGGCGGGGGTAGCGGAGTATTCTTC,CSAGGGSGVFF
TRBJ2-6,TRBD1,TRBV27,-,TGTGCCAGCAGTTTGATGTGGACAGGGGGCTCTGGGGCCAACGTCCTGACTTTC,CASSLMWTGGSGANVLTF
TRBJ2-4,-,TRBV11-1,-,TGTGCCAGCAGCCGGGACACCCCCGGCGAAAACATTCAGTACTTC,CASSRDTPGENIQYF
TRBJ1-5,TRBD1,TRBV6-5,-,TGTGCCAGCAGTAGACAGGGAGGGGATCAGCCCCAGCATTTT,CASSRQGGDQPQHF
TRBJ1-3,TRBD1,TRBV30,-,TGTGCCTGGAGCATTGGACAGGGCTCTGGAAACACCATATATTTT,CAWSIGQGSGNTIYF
TRBJ2-3,-,TRBV5-6,-,TGTGCCAGCAGCTTGGTTTTACTCTCTAGCACAGATACGCAGTATTTT,CASSLVLLSSTDTQYF
TRBJ1-2,-,TRBV4-3,few,TGCGCCAGCAGCCATTACACGGAAGCTAACTATGGCTACACCTTC,CASSHYTEANYGYTF
TRBJ2-1,TRBD2,TRBV18,-,TGTGCCAGCTCGCCTCTAGCGGGGGGGCGGAATGAGCAGTTCTTC,CASSPLAGGRNEQFF
TRBJ2-2,TRBD2,TRBV27,-,TGTGCCAGCAGTCCCGTAGCGGGAACTAACACCGGGGAGCTGTTTTTT,CASSPVAGTNTGELFF
TRBJ1-1,-,TRBV6-6,-,TGTGCCAGCAGTTACGTAGGGGGTAACACTGAAGCTTTCTTT,CASSYVGGNTEAFF
TRBJ1-4,-,TRBV20-1,-,TGCAGTGCTTCAGATGGTGAAAAACTGTTTTTT,CSASDGEKLFF
TRBJ2-2,TRBD1,TRBV3-1/TRBV3-2,-,TGTGCCAGCAGCCAACAGGACAGGGACAACGGGGAGCTGTTTTTT,CASSQQDRDNGELFF
TRBJ1-2,-,TRBV29-1,-,TGCAGCGTTGACGGTCAGGGCAGCTATGGCTACACCTTC,CSVDGQGSYGYTF
TRBJ2-7,TRBD1,TRBV3-1/TRBV3-2,-,TGTGCCAGCAGCCAAGCTCGACAGGGGCTAATCCACGAGCAGTACTTC,CASSQARQGLIHEQYF
TRBJ1-5,TRBD1,TRBV19,few,TGTGCCAGTAGAGCGGACAGGGGAGACAATCAGCCCCAGCATTTT,CASRADRGDNQPQHF